This is a list of T cell receptor beta chains from one sample in a study of CD4 T cells in lung cancer. Only in-frame clones appear in the TCRdb table, and some are missing; sequencing was by immunoSEQ multiplex PCR. Altogether a few thousand clones are present, about 67% being singletons, with the ten largest covering about 16%. The sequencing input was lung tumor tissue. The receptors were gathered from a man aged 60 to 69 with non-small cell lung cancer. Both conserved end residues are part of each CDR3.

TRBV18	TRBJ2-2	CASSPPQGRPGELFF
TRBV4-1	TRBJ2-3	CASSQEVRGRAPDTQYF
TRBV5-1	TRBJ2-3	CASSHSGGTDTQYF
TRBV19	TRBJ2-6	CASSRKGSSGANVLTF
TRBV25-1	TRBJ2-1	CASSARDNNEQFF
TRBV11-2	TRBJ2-6	CASSLVFGQGGGANVLTF
TRBV28	TRBJ1-5	CASTLRGNQPQHF
TRBV28	TRBJ1-1	CASSPIMNTEAFF
TRBV7-3	TRBJ2-2	CASSPRPAMRTGELFF
TRBV6-4	TRBJ2-2	CASRGMTSDTGELFF
TRBV11-2	TRBJ1-2	CASSRKGGQGNYGYTF
TRBV2	TRBJ2-5	CASLRSGTQETQYF
TRBV30	TRBJ2-1	CAWSVRGRGSYNEQFF
TRBV9	TRBJ1-5	CASSLGGQGDQPQHF
TRBV7-3	TRBJ2-5	CASSLTVSPRETQYF
TRBV2	TRBJ1-6	CASWDRTYNSPLHF
TRBV18	TRBJ2-5	CASSPRGQYQETQYF
TRBV5-5	TRBJ1-5	CASNTLAGPQHF
TRBV6-1	TRBJ2-1	CASSPTSGSYNEQFF
TRBV14	TRBJ2-5	CASSQGGQGWETQYF
TRBV12-5	TRBJ2-1	CASGILGEYEQFF
TRBV7-6	TRBJ2-5	CASSARQGGETQYF
TRBV2	TRBJ2-4	CASRIQGVRDIQYF
TRBV9	TRBJ2-7	CASSAPGVGPLYEQYF
TRBV5-4	TRBJ2-1	CASSLQREGLDEQFF
TRBV19	TRBJ2-6	CASSIFSGFGANVLTF
TRBV28	TRBJ2-3	CASSLPPGGALGDTQYF
TRBV7-3	TRBJ2-1	CASSPLPITYGSYNEQFF
TRBV28	TRBJ2-7	CASSTSGRALNYEQYF
TRBV4-1	TRBJ2-2	CASSQVTSLAGELFF
TRBV19	TRBJ2-5	CASSIGTGGMETQYF
TRBV9	TRBJ2-3	CASSLGGIGDTQYF
TRBV6-1	TRBJ2-3	CASSEASGSTDTQYF
TRBV29-1	TRBJ1-2	CSVEAGGGYGYTF
TRBV30	TRBJ2-7	CAWSVHFPTSSYEQYF
TRBV5-6	TRBJ2-7	CASSTYDRTYSYEQYF
TRBV28	TRBJ2-4	CASSFLGQGFIQYF
TRBV28	TRBJ1-5	CASSFPYQPQHF
TRBV7-9	TRBJ2-1	CASSFRASGSPGNEQFF
TRBV25-1	TRBJ1-1	CASSPIGGNTEAFF
TRBV9	TRBJ1-1	CASSVRASDTEAFF
TRBV7-6	TRBJ2-5	CASSFNRETQYF
TRBV29-1	TRBJ1-2	CSVATAYGYTF
TRBV5-1	TRBJ1-6	CASSLEGGANSPLHF
TRBV7-9	TRBJ1-1	CASSPATGNTEAFF